The 9 T cell receptor beta chains below all came from one sample that was sequenced in a study of blood T cell repertoires in COVID-19. Libraries were prepared by immunoSEQ multiplex PCR; TCRdb keeps only in-frame clonotypes and omits some of them. The data hold 75,000 to 95,000 clones, with approximately 86% observed a single time. Sequences were obtained from peripheral blood. The source of these receptors is an elderly man with active or convalescent COVID-19.

The chain is built from TRBV18 and TRBJ1-3; the D is unclear. V was trimmed by 2 bases and J by 1 base, leaving 12 bases between them. The CDR3 is 16 amino acids. Germline V lookup: CDR1 KGHSH, CDR2 LQKENI. In DNA form, the CDR3 reads TGTGCCAGCTCACCATCCATGCGGGGTTCTGGAAACACCATATATTTT. Amino acid sequence: CASSPSMRGSGNTIYF.

The V and J genes are TRBV13 and TRBJ1-2, with a tentative D call TRBD1 (5 bases). The CDR3 contains 14 residues. Between the trimmed V and J ends, which lost 3 bases and 5 bases, there was a span of 13 bases. CDR1 and CDR2 from the germline V gene are PRHDT and FYEKMQ (reference sequence). CDR3 DNA sequence: TGTGCCAGCAGCTTCCGGGACTTTACGTATGGCTACACCTTC. Its protein product is CASSFRDFTYGYTF.

The chain uses TRBV5-1 and TRBJ1-2; 8 nucleotides line up with TRBD1. J lost 4 bases, V lost 1 base, and 15 bases had no gene match. The CDR3 is 18 residues long. Germline V lookup: CDR1 SGHRS, CDR2 YFSETQ. CDR3 sequence: CASSLTGLHTGGSYGYTF. In DNA form, the CDR3 reads TGCGCCAGCAGCTTGACGGGCCTCCACACAGGGGGGAGCTATGGCTACACCTTC.

The rearrangement links TRBV5-1 to TRBJ2-1; 7 nucleotides agree with TRBD1. J lost 9 bases, V lost 4 bases, and 13 bases had no gene match. The CDR3 runs 15 residues. The germline CDR1 and CDR2 sequences are SGHRS and YFSETQ. The CDR3 bases are TGCGCCAGCAGCCCCCGACAGGGAGATAATACTGAGCAGTTCTTC. Its protein is CASSPRQGDNTEQFF.

The chain uses TRBV7-9 and TRBJ2-1, with D perhaps TRBD1 (7 bases). The CDR3 extends over 15 amino acids. Trimming took 6 bases from V and 2 from J, leaving 14 bases between them. Germline lookup yields CDR1 SEHNR and CDR2 FQNEAQ (reference sequence). The CDR3 DNA sequence: TGTGCCAGCAGGTCCCAGGGGGGAGCCTACAATGAGCAGTTCTTC. It translates to CASRSQGGAYNEQFF. The variable domain in full, with the rest retrieved from reference TRBV7-9 and TRBJ2-1, is DTGVSQNPRHKITKRGQNVTFRCDPISEHNRLYWYRQTLGQGPEFLTYFQNEAQLEKSRLLSDRFSAERPKGSFSTLEIQRTEQGDSAMYLCASRSQGGAYNEQFFGPGTRLTVL.

The chain uses TRBV7-3 and TRBJ2-3, with D possibly TRBD2 on 6 matching bases. The ends were cut back, 7 bases at V and 2 bases at J, with 16 bases in the middle. This CDR3 is built from 15 residues. Germline V gene lookup returns CDR1 SGHTA and CDR2 FQGTGA. CDR3 sequence: CASTPVEGITDTQYF. The CDR3 DNA sequence: TGTGCCAGCACCCCCGTGGAGGGGATCACAGATACGCAGTATTTT. Combining the CDR3 with reference TRBV7-3 and TRBJ2-3 gives the whole variable domain GAGVSQTPSNKVTEKGKYVELRCDPISGHTALYWYRQSLGQGPEFLIYFQGTGAADDSGLPNDRFFAVRPEGSVSTLKIQRTERGDSAVYLCASTPVEGITDTQYFGPGTRLTVL.

V usage is TRBV7-9 and J usage is TRBJ2-3; tentatively, D is TRBD2 (5 bases). This CDR3 spans 14 amino acids. Germline assignment: CDR1 SEHNR and CDR2 FQNEAQ (reference sequence). Trimming shortened V by 3 bases and J by 3 bases, and 10 bases separated the two germline ends. CDR3 sequence reads: CASSFERETDTQYF. CDR3 DNA: TGTGCCAGCAGCTTCGAACGGGAAACAGATACGCAGTATTTT.

The V gene is TRBV5-6, the J gene TRBJ2-3; TRBD2 matches at 7 bases. The CDR3 contains 16 residues. Germline V gives CDR1 SGHDT, CDR2 YYEEEE. The V and J ends lost 4 bases and 8 bases, in that order; junction bases with no gene match: 16. The CDR3 nucleotides are TGTGCCAGCAGCGCCGGCGCGGGAGTGGGAATAGGTACGCAGTATTTT. Residues: CASSAGAGVGIGTQYF.

V usage is TRBV6-2 or TRBV6-3 and J usage is TRBJ1-2; 11 bases match TRBD1. CDR1 is MNHEY, CDR2 SVGEGT, per germline. The CDR3 is 16 residues long. Trimming cost V 2 bases and J 5 bases; bases outside gene matches: 7. DNA of the CDR3: TGTGCCAGCAGTTACAACAGAGGACAGGGGGCGTATGGCTACACCTTC. Translating gives CASSYNRGQGAYGYTF.